One sample yielded the 24 T cell receptor beta chains listed below, sequenced in a study of blood T cell repertoires in COVID-19. Profiling relied on immunoSEQ multiplex PCR, and the TCRdb table lists in-frame clones only, not all of them. The data show 140,000 or so clones, over 70% seen once. The sample was PBMCs or T cells enriched from blood (not recorded which). Receptor source: a man between 60 and 75 years old who had recovered from COVID-19.

V gene TRBV27 combines with J gene TRBJ2-1, with 7 positions matching TRBD2. The germline V gene has CDR1 MNHEY and CDR2 SMNVEV (reference sequence). The CDR3 covers 17 residues. V lost 5 bases to trimming and J lost 7 bases; unmatched junction nucleotides: 17. The CDR3 bases are TGTGCCAGCAGTCCGCCCCCTCTAGCGGACGGGGCGAATGAGCAGTTCTTC. This encodes CASSPPPLADGANEQFF.

The V gene is TRBV30, the J gene TRBJ1-1; a possible D gene is TRBD1 (6 bases). Trimming cost V 5 bases and J 7 bases, with 14 bases left between them. This CDR3 region has 12 residues. CDR1 is GTSNPN and CDR2 is SVGIG in the germline V gene (reference sequence). This CDR3 is CAWEQGSGEAFF. CDR3 in DNA: TGTGCCTGGGAACAGGGCTCCGGTGAAGCTTTCTTT. The entire variable domain, with the rest obtained from reference TRBV30 and TRBJ1-1, is as follows: SQTIHQWPATLVQPVGSPLSLECTVEGTSNPNLYWYRQAAGRGLQLLFYSVGIGQISSEVPQNLSASRPQDRQFILSSKKLLLSDSGFYLCAWEQGSGEAFFGQGTRLTVV.

The chain joins TRBV28 to TRBJ1-1, with 9 bases that match TRBD1. The germline V gene encodes CDR1 MDHEN and CDR2 SYDVKM. The CDR3 runs to 13 residues. The CDR3 loop is CLTGTGMNTEAFF. Written as DNA, the CDR3 is TGTCTCACTGGGACAGGGATGAACACTGAAGCTTTCTTT.

The chain joins TRBV5-6 to TRBJ2-1; D is perhaps TRBD2 (6 bases). The CDR3 has 13 amino acids. Trimming left V 2 bases short and J 7 bases short, with 10 bases between. The germline gives CDR1 SGHDT, CDR2 YYEEEE. The CDR3 DNA follows: TGTGCCAGCAGCTTTTACGCGGGGAATGAGCAGTTCTTC. The encoded protein is CASSFYAGNEQFF.

This chain connects TRBV9 to TRBJ2-1, with 8 nucleotides matching TRBD2. The germline V gene encodes CDR1 SGDLS and CDR2 YYNGEE. V lost 3 bases and J lost 0; bases outside the gene matches: 17. The CDR3 contains 20 residues. The CDR3 nucleotides are TGTGCCAGCAGCGGTCGACTAGCGCCATCGGGATTTCGCTCCTACAATGAGCAGTTCTTC. This encodes CASSGRLAPSGFRSYNEQFF.

This clone was recorded once. This rearrangement joins TRBV27 to TRBJ2-6; 9 bases are a match to TRBD1. The V gene's germline CDR1 is MNHEY and CDR2 SMNVEV (reference sequence). There are 18 residues in the CDR3. The J segment lost 1 base and the V segment lost 1 base, leaving 5 bases of the junction unmatched. The CDR3 DNA sequence: TGTGCCAGCAGTTTATGGGGACAGGGTGGATCTGGGGCCAACGTCCTGACTTTC. The encoded protein is CASSLWGQGGSGANVLTF.

V and J are TRBV14 and TRBJ2-3; D is perhaps TRBD1 (5 bases). Between the trimmed V and J ends, which lost 5 bases and 4 bases, there was a span of 10 bases. The CDR3 contains 13 residues. CDR1 and CDR2 from the germline V gene are SGHDN and FVKESK. The CDR3 sequence is CASSVLGPDTQYF. The CDR3 DNA is TGTGCCAGCAGCGTGTTGGGGCCAGATACGCAGTATTTT.

The genes are TRBV19 and TRBJ2-5; TRBD1 matches 7 bases. The CDR3 covers 15 residues. J gave up 8 bases and V 7 bases, and 16 bases lay outside the gene matches. Germline V gene data show CDR1 as LNHDA and CDR2 as SQIVND (reference sequence). This chain's CDR3 is CASKARGTAQGTQYF. CDR3 in DNA: TGTGCCAGTAAAGCGCGAGGGACAGCGCAAGGTACCCAGTACTTC.

As regards this clone: Other DNA sequences within the sample encode an identical CDR3. The chain joins TRBV9 to TRBJ2-5; a weak D match, TRBD2 (5 bases). This CDR3 has 11 residues. Trimming removed 3 bases at V and 5 bases at J, with 5 bases between. CDR1 and CDR2 from the germline V gene are SGDLS and YYNGEE. The CDR3 is CASSAGETQYF. In DNA, the CDR3 is TGTGCCAGCAGCGCGGGGGAGACCCAGTACTTC. The whole variable domain, remainder taken from reference TRBV9 and TRBJ2-5, is DSGVTQTPKHLITATGQRVTLRCSPRSGDLSVYWYQQSLDQGLQFLIQYYNGEERAKGNILERFSAQQFPDLHSELNLSSLELGDSALYFCASSAGETQYFGPGTRLLVL.

The rearrangement joins TRBV18 to TRBJ2-5; 7 nucleotides line up with TRBD1. CDR3 size: 15 residues. V lost 4 bases and J lost 1; bases outside the gene matches: 6. Germline assignment: CDR1 KGHSH and CDR2 LQKENI. Here the CDR3 DNA reads TGTGCCAGCTCACTAGAGACAGGGAGCCAAGAGACCCAGTACTTC. Translating gives CASSLETGSQETQYF.

The J gene is TRBJ1-2, the V gene TRBV6-4; D not certain. This CDR3 is built from 11 residues. Trimming removed 3 bases at V and 7 bases at J, with 6 bases between. From germline, CDR1 is MRHNA and CDR2 SNTAGT. CDR3 residues: CASSENGGYTF. CDR3 sequence (DNA): TGTGCCAGCAGTGAGAACGGTGGCTACACCTTC.

The chain employs TRBV28 and TRBJ1-6; 7 bases map to TRBD1. The germline gives CDR1 MDHEN, CDR2 SYDVKM. Losses at the gene ends were 7 bases for V and 7 bases for J; bases not matched to a gene: 10. The CDR3 runs to 15 residues. The CDR3 region is CASTPRRDRNSPLHF. The CDR3 DNA follows: TGTGCCAGCACCCCCCGGCGGGACAGAAATTCACCCCTCCACTTT. Complete variable domain (other parts from reference TRBV28 and TRBJ1-6): DVKVTQSSRYLVKRTGEKVFLECVQDMDHENMFWYRQDPGLGLRLIYFSYDVKMKEKGDIPEGYSVSREKKERFSLILESASTNQTSMYLCASTPRRDRNSPLHFGNGTRLTVT.

The rearrangement uses TRBV7-9 and TRBJ1-6; D remains ambiguous. Trimming stripped 0 bases from V and 4 bases from J, with 4 bases between. This CDR3 comprises 14 residues. Germline V gene data show CDR1 as SEHNR and CDR2 as FQNEAQ (reference sequence). The CDR3 loop is CASSLAQYNSPLHF. CDR3 bases: TGTGCCAGCAGCTTAGCACAGTATAATTCACCCCTCCACTTT.

V is TRBV14 and J is TRBJ1-1; D ambiguous. Trimming removed 0 bases from V and 8 bases from J, with 10 bases in between. Germline V CDR1 and CDR2: SGHDN, FVKESK. This CDR3 has 13 amino acids. DNA of the CDR3: TGTGCCAGCAGCCAAGACTTAGCCAGCGAAGCTTTCTTT. This translates into CASSQDLASEAFF.

A few counts support this clone. V gene TRBV28 combines with J gene TRBJ1-6, with D perhaps TRBD1 (6 bases). The CDR3 contains 15 residues. V lost 7 bases and J lost 2, with 12 bases in between. Germline lookup yields CDR1 MDHEN and CDR2 SYDVKM. CDR3: CASNERTAYNSPLHF. In DNA form, the CDR3 reads TGTGCCAGCAATGAACGGACAGCCTATAATTCACCCCTCCACTTT. Full variable domain (remainder filled in from reference TRBV28 and TRBJ1-6): DVKVTQSSRYLVKRTGEKVFLECVQDMDHENMFWYRQDPGLGLRLIYFSYDVKMKEKGDIPEGYSVSREKKERFSLILESASTNQTSMYLCASNERTAYNSPLHFGNGTRLTVT.

In its sample, this clone was seen a few times. The gene calls are TRBV5-4 and TRBJ1-6; maybe TRBD1 (6 bases). Trimming removed 4 bases from V and 0 bases from J, with 8 bases in between. The CDR3 runs 15 residues. Germline V lookup: CDR1 SGHNT, CDR2 YYREEE (reference sequence). DNA for the CDR3: TGTGCCAGCAGCCCGGACAGCTCCTATAATTCACCCCTCCACTTT. Protein product: CASSPDSSYNSPLHF.

The chain joins TRBV3-1 (or the pseudogene TRBV3-2) to TRBJ1-1; D gene unclear. In germline, CDR1 is LGHDT, CDR2 YNNKEL (reference sequence). The CDR3 consists of 13 residues. Trimming removed 5 bases at V and 6 bases at J, with 13 bases between. CDR3 sequence: CASSFSESAEAFF. The CDR3 DNA reads TGTGCCAGCAGCTTTTCCGAGTCCGCTGAAGCTTTCTTT.

The gene calls are TRBV27 and TRBJ1-3, with no clear D. The CDR3 extends over 13 amino acids. The ends were cut back, 4 bases at V and 2 bases at J, with 6 bases in the middle. In germline, CDR1 is MNHEY, CDR2 SMNVEV (reference sequence). The CDR3 protein is CASSSSPGNTIYF. The CDR3 bases are TGTGCCAGCAGTTCCTCCCCTGGAAACACCATATATTTT.

This chain's CDR3 is CASSLDQGPAYEQYF. The CDR3 coding sequence is TGCGCCAGCAGCTTGGATCAGGGTCCCGCCTACGAGCAGTACTTC. The rearrangement joins TRBV5-1 to TRBJ2-7, with D possibly being TRBD1 (5 bases). Looked up from germline, CDR1 is SGHRS and CDR2 is YFSETQ. V lost 0 bases, J lost 2 bases, and 12 bases lay in between. The CDR3 loop spans 15 amino acids.

The chain is built from TRBV9 and TRBJ2-1; no reliable D call. CDR1 is SGDLS, CDR2 YYNGEE, per germline. V was pared by 0 bases and J by 9 bases, with 13 bases between. The CDR3 spans 14 residues. The CDR3 DNA reads as TGTGCCAGCAGCGTAGGATCCGGGTACGGTGAGCAGTTCTTC. Protein sequence: CASSVGSGYGEQFF.

J is TRBJ2-3 and V is TRBV6-5; D unclear. V shed 6 bases and J shed 4 bases, with 14 bases lying between them. Germline CDR1 MNHEY, CDR2 SVGAGI. The CDR3 is 14 amino acids. CDR3 sequence (DNA): TGTGCCAGCAGGCCTGTGGGCTCCCCAGATACGCAGTATTTT. Its translation: CASRPVGSPDTQYF.

This chain links TRBV5-4 with TRBJ2-2; D not certain. Trimming cost V 3 bases and J 7 bases, with 7 bases left between them. Germline V gene data show CDR1 as SGHNT and CDR2 as YYREEE (reference sequence). This CDR3 is 12 amino acids long. The CDR3 is CASSSENGELFF. The CDR3 DNA sequence: TGTGCCAGCAGCTCGGAGAACGGGGAGCTGTTTTTT.

The V gene is TRBV4-2, the J gene TRBJ1-2; no clear D gene. Trimming shortened V by 1 base and J by 0 bases, and 9 bases separated the two germline ends. This CDR3 is 15 amino acids long. Germline CDR1 is LGHNA and CDR2 is YNFKEQ. The CDR3 loop is CASSQVVQANYGYTF. CDR3 DNA sequence: TGTGCCAGCAGCCAAGTCGTGCAGGCTAACTATGGCTACACCTTC.

This chain uses TRBV9 with TRBJ2-2; 7 nucleotides match TRBD1. The CDR3 is 15 residues long. Germline-derived CDR1 and CDR2 are SGDLS and YYNGEE. The trim removed 3 bases at V and 4 bases at J, leaving 6 bases unmatched. The DNA for the CDR3 is TGTGCCAGCAGCGCGACAGGGATCGGCACCGGGGAGCTGTTTTTT. The encoded protein is CASSATGIGTGELFF.